The rows below give T cell receptor beta chains drawn from one sample of a study of Ad26.COV2.S vaccination and SARS-CoV-2 variants. Using immunoSEQ multiplex PCR, the repertoire was profiled, and TCRdb retains in-frame clones only, with some absent. The sample shows roughly 320,000 clones, around four fifths of them seen only once. This specimen was peripheral blood, taken in a trial of Ad26.COV2.S vaccine versus placebo. These receptors were taken from a person aged 18 to 65 who received the Ad26.COV2.S COVID-19 vaccine or a placebo. CDR3s include the opening cysteine and the closing phenylalanine or tryptophan. The D gene is left open where the match is weak. Clone size appears in some rows only: once, few, many, or a class for an expanded clone.

J gene	clone size	V gene	D gene	CDR3 DNA	CDR3 protein
TRBJ1-1	NA	TRBV21-1	NA	TGTGCCAGCCCGACTTGGAGAGGCACTGAAGCTTTCTTT	CASPTWRGTEAFF
TRBJ1-2	NA	TRBV7-9	TRBD1	TGTGCCAGCAGCTATACAGGGGGTGGCGGCTACACCTTC	CASSYTGGGGYTF
TRBJ1-4	NA	TRBV5-4	NA	TGTGCCAGCAGCTTGGGGCGACATGAAAAACTGTTTTTT	CASSLGRHEKLFF
TRBJ2-7	NA	TRBV28	NA	TGTGCCAGCAGTTTACCCCGCGACAGATACGAGCAGTACTTC	CASSLPRDRYEQYF
TRBJ2-3	NA	TRBV6-5	NA	TGTGCCAGCACTTTGGGCGGTAACACAGATACGCAGTATTTT	CASTLGGNTDTQYF
TRBJ2-7	once	TRBV5-6	TRBD1	TGTGCCAGCAGCTTGGGACAGGGTAAATCCTACGAGCAGTACTTC	CASSLGQGKSYEQYF
TRBJ2-7	NA	TRBV18	NA	TGTGCCAGCTCACCAACCTGGGACACTTACGAGCAGTACTTC	CASSPTWDTYEQYF
TRBJ1-2	NA	TRBV27	NA	TGTGCCAGCAGTCCCCGGAGGGACCCGATATCGTATGGCTACACCTTC	CASSPRRDPISYGYTF
TRBJ2-6	NA	TRBV18	NA	TGTGCCAGCTCACGCGTATTTGGGGCCAACGTCCTGACTTTC	CASSRVFGANVLTF
TRBJ2-6	NA	TRBV5-5	NA	TGTGCCAGCAGCTTGGTGGCCGGTCTTTCTGGGGCCAACGTCCTGACTTTC	CASSLVAGLSGANVLTF
TRBJ1-3	NA	TRBV28	NA	TGTGCCAGCAGTCTACAACCAGCAGGCTCTGGAAACACCATATATTTT	CASSLQPAGSGNTIYF
TRBJ2-5	NA	TRBV11-2	TRBD2	TGTGCCAGCAGCTTAGAAGGACTAGCGGGGGTGAGAGAGACCCAGTACTTC	CASSLEGLAGVRETQYF
TRBJ2-3	NA	TRBV29-1	TRBD2	TGCAGCGTTGAAGAAGGACTAGCGGGGGGGGCCACATCGACAGATACGCAGTATTTT	CSVEEGLAGGATSTDTQYF
TRBJ2-7	NA	TRBV5-5	TRBD1	TGTGCCAGCAGTTTGGGACAGGGGTTAGACGAGCAGTACTTC	CASSLGQGLDEQYF
TRBJ1-1	NA	TRBV5-1	NA	TGCGCCAGCAGCTTGGGGGGCCGAGGGACTGAAGCTTTCTTT	CASSLGGRGTEAFF
TRBJ2-3	NA	TRBV10-3	TRBD1	TGTGCCATCACCAGGACAGGGGGTTACACAGATACGCAGTATTTT	CAITRTGGYTDTQYF
TRBJ2-3	NA	TRBV6-5	TRBD1	TGTGCCAGCAGTCAACAGGGGGTAGGCACAGATACGCAGTATTTT	CASSQQGVGTDTQYF
TRBJ1-4	NA	TRBV2	NA	TGTGCCAGCGGTACCGCACTTCTTGGAAAACTGTTTTTT	CASGTALLGKLFF
TRBJ2-7	NA	TRBV28	NA	TGTGCCAGCGGATACGGGGGCGGGCAGTACTTC	CASGYGGGQYF
TRBJ2-7	NA	TRBV24-1	NA	TGTGCCACCAGTGAGGGGACGGTAACCAGCTCCTACGAGCAGTACTTC	CATSEGTVTSSYEQYF
TRBJ2-7	few	TRBV5-6	NA	TGTGCCACGCAACCCATGACAAAATCCTACGAGCAGTACTTC	CATQPMTKSYEQYF
TRBJ2-5	NA	TRBV5-1	NA	TGCGCCAGCAGCTTTGGCGTCGGGGGCCAAGAGACCCAGTACTTC	CASSFGVGGQETQYF
TRBJ2-7	NA	TRBV27	TRBD2	TGTGCCAGCAGTGGTCTAGCGGGGGGTTTCTACGAGCAGTACTTC	CASSGLAGGFYEQYF
TRBJ2-2	NA	TRBV7-3	TRBD1	TGTGCCAGCAGCCAGCACGTACAACAGGGGGTTAACGGGGAGCTGTTTTTT	CASSQHVQQGVNGELFF
TRBJ2-7	NA	TRBV7-2	TRBD2	TGTGCCAGCAGCTTTAGGACTGTGACGGGGGGCGAGCAGTACTTC	CASSFRTVTGGEQYF
TRBJ1-2	once	TRBV28	NA	TGTGCCATAACAGGGCTCAGTATACCTAACTATGGCTACACCTTC	CAITGLSIPNYGYTF
TRBJ1-1	NA	TRBV2	NA	TGTGCCAGCAGACCCGGTAGACGGGACACTGAAGCTTTCTTT	CASRPGRRDTEAFF
TRBJ1-5	NA	TRBV18	NA	TGTGCCAGCTCACCAACGCTAGCGACCGTTTTAGGCAATCAGCCCCAGCATTTT	CASSPTLATVLGNQPQHF
TRBJ2-1	NA	TRBV9	TRBD1	TGTGCCAGCAGCGGAGGGGTTCCAGGGGGATACAATGAGCAGTTCTTC	CASSGGVPGGYNEQFF
TRBJ1-3	NA	TRBV7-3	NA	TGTGCCAGCAGCTTAAAAGGGCCGGTCTCTGGAAACACCATATATTTT	CASSLKGPVSGNTIYF
TRBJ1-6	NA	TRBV28	NA	TGTGCCAGCAGTCCCCTGGACGGTGGCTCCTATAATTCACCCCTCCACTTT	CASSPLDGGSYNSPLHF
TRBJ2-7	NA	TRBV4-2	NA	TGTGCCAGCAGCCACCCCGGGACACAGTACGAGCAGTACTTC	CASSHPGTQYEQYF